This is a list of T cell receptor beta chains from one sample in a study of beta chain features in type 1 diabetes. Only in-frame clones appear in the TCRdb table, and some are missing; sequencing was by immunoSEQ multiplex PCR. Found here are around 430,000 clones, approximately 30% of them singletons; the top ten hold roughly 0.06%. Sequenced: naive CD4+ T cells from blood. The receptors come from a young man in good health. The CDR3 runs from the conserved cysteine through the conserved F or W. D genes are given only for firm matches. A row's size may be missing; if present it is once, few, many or a size class.

. | TRBJ2-7 | . | TRBV21-1 | TGTGCCAGCAGCTTGGGCAAAATCCGGGACAGGGTAGTTCACTCCTACGAGCAGTACTTC | CASSLGKIRDRVVHSYEQYF
. | TRBJ2-5 | . | TRBV29-1 | TGCAGCGTTGATACGGGGACCCGACGATCGGAGACCCAGTACTTC | CSVDTGTRRSETQYF
. | TRBJ1-5 | . | TRBV9 | TGTGCCAGCAGCCGAAATCTTCGGAATCAGCCCCAGCATTTT | CASSRNLRNQPQHF
TRBD2 | TRBJ2-1 | few | TRBV5-1 | TGCGCCAGCAGCCTGGGACTAGCGGGAGCCAACTCCTACAATGAGCAGTTCTTC | CASSLGLAGANSYNEQFF
. | TRBJ2-1 | . | TRBV12-5 | TGTGCTAGTGGCTCCCGAAGCCGGAGTGGTAATAATGAGCAGTTCTTC | CASGSRSRSGNNEQFF
. | TRBJ2-3 | few | TRBV4-2 | TGTGCCAGCAGCCAAGATCAGGCTACTCCTACGCAGTATTTT | CASSQDQATPTQYF
. | TRBJ2-1 | few | TRBV5-1 | TGCGCCAGCAGCTTGGGTAGCGAGAGTACGAGGGAGTTCTTC | CASSLGSESTREFF
TRBD1 | TRBJ2-2 | . | TRBV15 | TGTGCCACCAGGCCGACAGGGGCCGGGGAGCTGTTTTTT | CATRPTGAGELFF
. | TRBJ1-1 | . | TRBV29-1 | TGCAGCGCCCCGAGGGACACTGAAGCTTTCTTT | CSAPRDTEAFF
. | TRBJ2-1 | few | TRBV6-5 | TGTGCCAGCAATGCCGGGACTGCGTCCTACAATGAGCAGTTCTTC | CASNAGTASYNEQFF
TRBD2 | TRBJ2-1 | . | TRBV4-3 | TGCGCCAGCAGCCGGGACGGGAGGTACAATGAGCAGTTCTTC | CASSRDGRYNEQFF
. | TRBJ2-1 | . | TRBV7-2 | TGTGCCAGCAGCTTAGCGCGCGGCAGGGAATCGTACAATGAGCAGTTCTTC | CASSLARGRESYNEQFF
TRBD2 | TRBJ2-1 | few | TRBV6-5 | TGTGCCAGCAGAGCCAGCGGGAGCTCCTACAATGAGCAGTTCTTC | CASRASGSSYNEQFF
. | TRBJ2-1 | few | TRBV10-3 | TGTGCCGTAGGGACCGAGGTTTACAATGAGCAGTTCTTC | CAVGTEVYNEQFF
. | TRBJ2-5 | . | TRBV29-1 | TGCAGCGTCCCCCGCCGAACAACTCAAGAGACCCAGTACTTC | CSVPRRTTQETQYF
TRBD2 | TRBJ2-1 | . | TRBV7-2 | TGTGCCAGCAGCTTAGCGCCTAGCGGATACAATGAGCAGTTCTTC | CASSLAPSGYNEQFF
TRBD1 | TRBJ2-7 | . | TRBV19 | TGTGCCAGTAGTGGCGGACAGGACATATTCGGCGAGCAGTACTTC | CASSGGQDIFGEQYF
. | TRBJ2-1 | once | TRBV30 | TGTGCCTGGAGTGTACGATATGAGCAGTTCTTC | CAWSVRYEQFF
. | TRBJ2-4 | few | TRBV23-1 | TGCGCCAGCAGTCAACAGGGGCGGGACATTCAGTACTTC | CASSQQGRDIQYF
TRBD2 | TRBJ2-1 | few | TRBV4-3 | TGCGCCAGCAGCCGATTAACTAGCGGGAGATACAATGAGCAGTTCTTC | CASSRLTSGRYNEQFF
TRBD2 | TRBJ2-3 | few | TRBV29-1 | TGCAGCGTTGGGAAGACTAGCGGTAGCACAGATACGCAGTATTTT | CSVGKTSGSTDTQYF
TRBD2 | TRBJ2-5 | . | TRBV30 | TGTGCCTGGAGTGTACGCAGGGCTAGCGGGAGGGAGACCCAGTACTTC | CAWSVRRASGRETQYF
TRBD1 | TRBJ1-1 | . | TRBV18 | TGTGCCAGCTCACCGGGACAGGGGAGCACTGAAGCTTTCTTT | CASSPGQGSTEAFF
. | TRBJ2-3 | . | TRBV7-2 | TGTGCCAGCAGCTTACGCGGGACGTCGGATACGCAGTATTTT | CASSLRGTSDTQYF
TRBD2 | TRBJ2-7 | few | TRBV6-5 | TGTGCCAGCAGTTCTCGACTAGCGGGGGGCTACGAGCAGTACTTC | CASSSRLAGGYEQYF
. | TRBJ1-1 | . | TRBV7-6 | TGTGCCAGCAGCCTCCGCGGCAACACTGAAGCTTTCTTT | CASSLRGNTEAFF
. | TRBJ2-1 | few | TRBV27 | TGTGCCAGCAGTTTAGACTACTACAATGAGCAGTTCTTC | CASSLDYYNEQFF
. | TRBJ2-2 | . | TRBV7-7 | TGTGCCAGCAGCAATCGCGGCGGGGAGCTGTTTTTT | CASSNRGGELFF
TRBD2 | TRBJ2-4 | . | TRBV30 | TGTGCCTGGAGTAGAACTAGCGGGAGTCGGGAAAACATTCAGTACTTC | CAWSRTSGSRENIQYF
. | TRBJ2-2 | . | TRBV5-6 | TGTGCCAGCAGCTTGGGCGGCGGGGAGCTGTTTTTT | CASSLGGGELFF
. | TRBJ2-1 | . | TRBV19 | TGTGCCAGTTCTCAATGGCGGGTGTTGTACAATGAGCAGTTCTTC | CASSQWRVLYNEQFF